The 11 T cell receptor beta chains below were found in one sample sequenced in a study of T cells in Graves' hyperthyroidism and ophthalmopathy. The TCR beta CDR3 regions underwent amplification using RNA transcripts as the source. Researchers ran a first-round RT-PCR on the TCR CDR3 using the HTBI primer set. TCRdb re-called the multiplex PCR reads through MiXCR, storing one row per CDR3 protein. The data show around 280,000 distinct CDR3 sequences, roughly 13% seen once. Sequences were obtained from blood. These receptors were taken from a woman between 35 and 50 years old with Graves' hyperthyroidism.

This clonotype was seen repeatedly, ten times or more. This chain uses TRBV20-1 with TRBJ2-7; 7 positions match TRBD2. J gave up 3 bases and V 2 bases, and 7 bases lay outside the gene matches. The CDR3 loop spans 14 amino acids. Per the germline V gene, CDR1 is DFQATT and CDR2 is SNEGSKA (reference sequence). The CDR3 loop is CSARRSAGVYEQYF. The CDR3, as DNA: TGCAGTGCTAGAAGGAGCGCGGGAGTCTACGAGCAGTACTTC.

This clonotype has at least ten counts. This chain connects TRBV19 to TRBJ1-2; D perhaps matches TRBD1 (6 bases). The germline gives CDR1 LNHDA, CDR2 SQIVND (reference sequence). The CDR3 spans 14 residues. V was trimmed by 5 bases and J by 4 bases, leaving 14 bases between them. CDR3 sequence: CASSPGHSFYGYTF. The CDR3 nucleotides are TGTGCCAGTAGTCCGGGACACAGCTTCTATGGCTACACCTTC. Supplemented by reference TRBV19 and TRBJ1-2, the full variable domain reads DGGITQSPKYLFRKEGQNVTLSCEQNLNHDAMYWYRQDPGQGLRLIYYSQIVNDFQKGDIAEGYSVSREKKESFPLTVTSAQKNPTAFYLCASSPGHSFYGYTFGSGTRLTVV.

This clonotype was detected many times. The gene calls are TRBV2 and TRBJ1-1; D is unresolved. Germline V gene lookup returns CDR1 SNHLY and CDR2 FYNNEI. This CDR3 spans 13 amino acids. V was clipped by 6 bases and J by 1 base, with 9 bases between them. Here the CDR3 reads CASSSSPNTEAFF. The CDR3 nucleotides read TGTGCCAGCAGCTCATCACCGAACACTGAAGCTTTCTTT.

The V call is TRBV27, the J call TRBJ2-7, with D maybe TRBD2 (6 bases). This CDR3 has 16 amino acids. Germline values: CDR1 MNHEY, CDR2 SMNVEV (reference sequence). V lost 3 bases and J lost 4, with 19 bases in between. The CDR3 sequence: CASSLPPDGRTYEQYF. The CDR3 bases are TGTGCCAGCAGTTTGCCCCCTGACGGGAGAACTTACGAGCAGTACTTC.

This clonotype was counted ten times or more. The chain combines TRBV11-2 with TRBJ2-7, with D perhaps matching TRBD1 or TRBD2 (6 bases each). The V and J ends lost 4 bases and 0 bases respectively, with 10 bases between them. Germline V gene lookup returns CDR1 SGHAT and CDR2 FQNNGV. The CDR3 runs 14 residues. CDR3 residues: CASSYGGPSYEQYF. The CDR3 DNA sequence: TGTGCCAGCAGCTATGGGGGGCCCTCCTACGAGCAGTACTTC. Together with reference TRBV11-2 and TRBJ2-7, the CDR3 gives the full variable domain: EAGVAQSPRYKIIEKRQSVAFWCNPISGHATLYWYQQILGQGPKLLIQFQNNGVVDDSQLPKDRFSAERLKGVDSTLKIQPAKLEDSAVYLCASSYGGPSYEQYFGPGTRLTVT.

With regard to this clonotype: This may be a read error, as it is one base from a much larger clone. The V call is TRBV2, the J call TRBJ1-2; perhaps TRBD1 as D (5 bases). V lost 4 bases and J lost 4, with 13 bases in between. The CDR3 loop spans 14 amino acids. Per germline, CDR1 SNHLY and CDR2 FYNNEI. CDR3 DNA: TGTGCCAGCAGTGCCGAGGACGGGGCCTATGGCTACACCTTC. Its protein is CASSAEDGAYGYTF.

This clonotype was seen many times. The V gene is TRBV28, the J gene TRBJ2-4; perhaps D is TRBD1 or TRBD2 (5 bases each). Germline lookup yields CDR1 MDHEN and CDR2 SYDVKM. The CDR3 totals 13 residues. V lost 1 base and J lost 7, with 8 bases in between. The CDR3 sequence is CASSLFEGNIQYF. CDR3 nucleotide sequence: TGTGCCAGCAGTTTATTTGAGGGGAACATTCAGTACTTC.

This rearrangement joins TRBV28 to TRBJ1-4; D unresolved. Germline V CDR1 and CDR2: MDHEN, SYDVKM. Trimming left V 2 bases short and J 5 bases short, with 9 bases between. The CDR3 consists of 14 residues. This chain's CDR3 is CASSLKSGNEKLFF. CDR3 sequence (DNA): TGTGCCAGCAGTTTAAAGTCGGGGAATGAAAAACTGTTTTTT.

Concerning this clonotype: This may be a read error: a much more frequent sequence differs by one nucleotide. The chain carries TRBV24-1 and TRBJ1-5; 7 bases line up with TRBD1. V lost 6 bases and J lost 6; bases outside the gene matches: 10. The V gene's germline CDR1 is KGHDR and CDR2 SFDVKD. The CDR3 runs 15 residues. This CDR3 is CATSRSGGGSQPQHF. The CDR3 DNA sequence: TGTGCCACCAGTCGTTCTGGAGGGGGCAGTCAGCCCCAGCATTTT.

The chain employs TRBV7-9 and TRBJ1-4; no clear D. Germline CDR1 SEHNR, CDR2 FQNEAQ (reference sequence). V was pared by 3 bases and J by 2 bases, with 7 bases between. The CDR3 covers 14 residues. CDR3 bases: TGTGCCAGCAGCTTCGCAGCTACTAATGAAAAACTGTTTTTT. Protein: CASSFAATNEKLFF.

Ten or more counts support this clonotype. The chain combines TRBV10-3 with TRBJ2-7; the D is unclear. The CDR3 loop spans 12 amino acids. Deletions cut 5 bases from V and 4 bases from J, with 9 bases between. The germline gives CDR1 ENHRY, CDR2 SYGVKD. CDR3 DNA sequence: TGTGCCATCAGTCCCTCGAGGTACGAGCAGTACTTC. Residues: CAISPSRYEQYF.